This T cell receptor (beta chain) was retrieved from a study of CD8 T cells in Susac syndrome. For the study at large: Patients with Susac syndrome were therapy-naive, on corticosteroids, or on intravenous immunoglobulin alone at the time that blood was drawn.

Germline values: CDR1 SGHNT, CDR2 YYREEE (reference sequence). V lost 6 bases, J lost 1 base, and 13 bases lay in between. The CDR3 covers 14 residues. Patients with Susac syndrome met diagnostic criteria that were recently defined for definite or probable disease. Reverse transcription used about 0.45 to 1 ug RNA and random hexamers. Across 54 Vbeta and 13 Jbeta, immunoSEQ multiplex PCR amplified TCR beta CDR3. TCRdb redid the calling of the immunoSEQ multiplex PCR reads with MiXCR, one entry per CDR3 protein. The profile shows 160,000 or so distinct CDR3 sequences, roughly 94% of them singletons. Sequenced sample: CD4+ T cells from PBMCs. The chain joins TRBV5-4 to TRBJ2-5, with D tentatively TRBD1 or TRBD2 (6 bases each). The sequence was collected from a human donor with Susac syndrome. CDR3 sequence (DNA): TGTGCCAGCATCCAGAGGGGGGTCCAAGAGACCCAGTACTTC. It codes for CASIQRGVQETQYF.